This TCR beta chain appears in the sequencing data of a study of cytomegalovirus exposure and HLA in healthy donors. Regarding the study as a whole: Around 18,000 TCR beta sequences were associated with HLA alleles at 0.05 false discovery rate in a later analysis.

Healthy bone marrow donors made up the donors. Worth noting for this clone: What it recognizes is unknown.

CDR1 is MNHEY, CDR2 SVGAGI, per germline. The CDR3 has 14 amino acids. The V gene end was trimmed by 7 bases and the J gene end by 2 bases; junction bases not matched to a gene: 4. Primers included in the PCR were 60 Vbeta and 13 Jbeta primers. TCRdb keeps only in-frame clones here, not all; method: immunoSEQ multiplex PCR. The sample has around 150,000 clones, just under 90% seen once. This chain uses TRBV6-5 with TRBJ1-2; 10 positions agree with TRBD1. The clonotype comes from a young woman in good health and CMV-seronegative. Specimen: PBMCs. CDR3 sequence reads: CASKRDRGNYGYTF. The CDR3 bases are TGTGCCAGCAAACGGGACAGGGGAAACTATGGCTACACCTTC.